The T cell receptor beta chain described here comes from a study of CD8 T cells in Susac syndrome. On the study more broadly: Within the sequenced Susac syndrome patient group, about six exhibited active disease and roughly 8 were in remission.

Roughly 0.45 to 1 ug RNA was reverse transcribed with random hexamers. Amplification of TCR beta CDR3 by immunoSEQ multiplex PCR spanned 54 Vbeta and 13 Jbeta. One entry per CDR3 protein, called by TCRdb with MiXCR from the immunoSEQ multiplex PCR reads. The data contain 200,000 to 250,000 distinct CDR3 sequences, approximately 94% of them singletons. TCR beta from blood CD8+ and CD4+ T cells was sequenced. Sequenced sample: CD4+ T cells from PBMCs. The sequence was obtained from a human donor with Susac syndrome.

The CDR3 sequence: CAWRQAAYEQYF. Here the CDR3 DNA reads TGTGCCTGGAGACAGGCCGCCTACGAGCAGTACTTC. The chain has TRBV30 and TRBJ2-7; the D gene is possibly TRBD1 (5 bases). The CDR3 runs 12 residues. The V gene lost 3 bases and the J gene lost 2 bases, with 8 bases spanning the gap. Germline V gene data show CDR1 as GTSNPN and CDR2 as SVGIG (reference sequence).